The rows below give T cell receptor beta chains drawn from one sample of a study of blood T cell repertoires in COVID-19. Clones were sequenced by immunoSEQ multiplex PCR, and TCRdb holds only the in-frame ones, with some missing. The sample yields roughly 28,000 clones, less than 90% seen once. The specimen was peripheral blood. The receptors come from a man aged 65 to 85 with active COVID-19. Each CDR3 is given with its conserved first and last residue. D genes are given only for firm matches. A clone size is listed for some rows: how often the clone was seen (once, few, many), or a class if it is expanded.

j_gene	d_gene	v_gene	abundance	CDR3nt	CDR3aa
TRBJ2-3	-	TRBV19	-	TGTGCCAGTAGTATAACCTGGAGGGCGCCGCAGTATTTT	CASSITWRAPQYF
TRBJ2-7	-	TRBV5-1	-	TGCGCCAGCAGCTTGGGTCGAGGCTTTACCTACGAGCAGTACTTC	CASSLGRGFTYEQYF
TRBJ2-7	-	TRBV5-4	-	TGTGCCAGCAGCTTGAGAGGGGGGGACCACGAGCAGTACTTC	CASSLRGGDHEQYF
TRBJ2-7	TRBD1	TRBV11-2	-	TGTGCCAGCAGCGATAAACGGACAGGGGGTTACGAGCAGTACTTC	CASSDKRTGGYEQYF
TRBJ2-3	TRBD2	TRBV9	-	TGTGCCAGCAGCGTAGGGACTAGCGGGGCAGATACGCAGTATTTT	CASSVGTSGADTQYF
TRBJ2-3	TRBD1	TRBV6-5	-	TGTGCCAGCAGAGGGGGACAGACTTTCACAGATACGCAGTATTTT	CASRGGQTFTDTQYF
TRBJ2-5	TRBD2	TRBV19	-	TGTGCCAGTAGTGGGGGACTAGCACCATATGAGACCCAGTACTTC	CASSGGLAPYETQYF
TRBJ2-7	TRBD1	TRBV7-8	-	TGTGCCAGCAGGCGACAGGGACATCGAGGTGAGCAGTACTTC	CASRRQGHRGEQYF
TRBJ2-7	TRBD1	TRBV6-1	-	TGTGCCAGCAGTGAAGAGAAATTTTGGACAGGGGGCTTTGGTGAGCAGTACTTC	CASSEEKFWTGGFGEQYF
TRBJ1-1	-	TRBV30	-	TGTGCCTGGAGTACAGGTAGCAACACTGAAGCTTTCTTT	CAWSTGSNTEAFF
TRBJ1-5	-	TRBV9	few	TGTGCCAGCAGCGTAGATTCAGGGGGCAATCAGCCCCAGCATTTT	CASSVDSGGNQPQHF
TRBJ1-2	TRBD1	TRBV30	-	TGTGCCTGGAGTCCTCAGGGGGCTGGTGGCTACACCTTC	CAWSPQGAGGYTF
TRBJ2-2	TRBD1	TRBV9	-	TGTGCCAGCAGCCCCAGGGGGCCCGGGGAGCTGTTTTTT	CASSPRGPGELFF
TRBJ1-1	-	TRBV19	-	TGTGCCAGTAGTATTTTCGGACAGTACACTGAAGCTTTCTTT	CASSIFGQYTEAFF
TRBJ1-2	TRBD1	TRBV6-6	medium-sized	TGTGCCAGCAGTTACTTTGGGGCAGGGGGCGGCTACACCTTC	CASSYFGAGGGYTF
TRBJ2-5	-	TRBV18	-	TGTGCCAGCTCACCAAACAAAGAGACCCAGTACTTC	CASSPNKETQYF
TRBJ1-1	TRBD1	TRBV7-6	-	TGTGCCAGCAGCCAACAGGGGGCGAGCGCTGAAGCTTTCTTT	CASSQQGASAEAFF
TRBJ1-1	-	TRBV5-8	once	TGTGCCAGCAGCTGGGGGCTGGGAATGAACACTGAAGCTTTCTTT	CASSWGLGMNTEAFF
TRBJ2-7	-	TRBV7-8	-	TGTGCCAGCAGCTTAGACGCCAGGGACTACGAGCAGTACTTC	CASSLDARDYEQYF
TRBJ2-3	-	TRBV7-3	few	TGTGCCAGCAGCTTAACATACACAGATACGCAGTATTTT	CASSLTYTDTQYF
TRBJ2-1	-	TRBV9	-	TGTGCCAGCAGCGTAGACAGGGTGTACAATGAGCAGTTCTTC	CASSVDRVYNEQFF
TRBJ1-4	-	TRBV6-2/TRBV6-3	-	TGTGCCAGCAGTTACGGAGGTTACGGAGAAAAACTGTTTTTT	CASSYGGYGEKLFF
TRBJ2-2	-	TRBV2	once	TGTGCCAGCCGTCAAGACGGGACCGGGGAGCTGTTTTTT	CASRQDGTGELFF
TRBJ1-5	-	TRBV6-1	-	TGTGCCAGCAGTGAAGCCCTTGGAGGCAATCAGCCCCAGCATTTT	CASSEALGGNQPQHF
TRBJ1-5	-	TRBV11-2	-	TGTGCCAGCAGCGATACAGGGACCGATCAGCCCCAGCATTTT	CASSDTGTDQPQHF
TRBJ1-4	-	TRBV20-1	-	TGCAGTGGAATCTATAATGAAAAACTGTTTTTT	CSGIYNEKLFF
TRBJ2-7	TRBD2	TRBV4-3	-	TGCGCCAGCAGCCAAGTGGCGGGGGGCGCCTACGAGCAGTACTTC	CASSQVAGGAYEQYF
TRBJ2-5	-	TRBV5-6	-	TGTGCCAGCAGCTGGACAGTCCAAGAGACCCAGTACTTC	CASSWTVQETQYF
TRBJ2-5	TRBD2	TRBV4-3	-	TGCGCCAGCAGCCAAGATAGGGAGCGGGGGGCGGTATACTTC	CASSQDRERGAVYF
TRBJ1-4	TRBD1	TRBV5-5	-	TGTGCCAGCAGCTCCCGGACAGGGGATGTTGTGCTAAATGAAAAACTGTTTTTT	CASSSRTGDVVLNEKLFF
TRBJ2-2	TRBD1	TRBV5-1	-	TGCGCCAGCAGCCTGGACAGGGGCGCGATCACCGGGGAGCTGTTTTTT	CASSLDRGAITGELFF
TRBJ1-1	TRBD1	TRBV27	-	TGTGCCAGCAGTTTCGCCGGGACAGCTAACACTGAAGCTTTCTTT	CASSFAGTANTEAFF
TRBJ1-2	-	TRBV29-1	-	TGCAGCGTTGAAGATCCCCTTACCGGGAGTGGCTACACCTTC	CSVEDPLTGSGYTF
TRBJ2-3	-	TRBV7-2	-	TGTGCCAGCAGCAGCCGAGGTCTCCCCACAGATACGCAGTATTTT	CASSSRGLPTDTQYF
TRBJ2-7	TRBD1	TRBV10-3	once	TGTGCCGAGTCCCAGACAGGGGACGACGAGCAGTACTTC	CAESQTGDDEQYF
TRBJ1-5	-	TRBV19	-	TGTGCCAGTAGTATAGGGCAGGGGATCGGTCAGCCCCAGCATTTT	CASSIGQGIGQPQHF
TRBJ1-1	TRBD1	TRBV7-9	-	TGTGCCAGCAGCTTCGGACAGGGGGCTTTCTTT	CASSFGQGAFF
TRBJ2-3	TRBD2	TRBV6-6	-	TGTGCCAGCAGGGGGACTAGCGGTCTCACAGATACGCAGTATTTT	CASRGTSGLTDTQYF
TRBJ1-1	-	TRBV3-1/TRBV3-2	-	TGTGCCAGCAGCCAAGGGGTCGAGGCTTCTTTT	CASSQGVEASF
TRBJ1-1	-	TRBV23-1	-	TGCGCCAGCAGTCAATGGGGGGGGGCCACTGAAGCTTTCTTT	CASSQWGGATEAFF
TRBJ2-2	TRBD1	TRBV5-1	once	TGCGCCAGCAGGAGGGGGCTTCGGACCGGGGAGCTGTTTTTT	CASRRGLRTGELFF
TRBJ1-5	-	TRBV5-5	-	TGTGCCAGCAGCCCCCTATGGGGGGGCAATCAGCCCCAGCATTTT	CASSPLWGGNQPQHF
TRBJ1-1	-	TRBV6-2/TRBV6-3	-	TGTGCCAGCAGTCTCACCAAGGGGACTGAAGCTTTCTTT	CASSLTKGTEAFF
TRBJ1-2	TRBD1	TRBV18	-	TGTGCCAGCTCACCGGACAGGGAGCGTGGCTACACCTTC	CASSPDRERGYTF
TRBJ2-7	-	TRBV27	-	TGTGCCAGCAGCCCGAGGCGTATTCGAGACTCCTACGAGCAGTACTTC	CASSPRRIRDSYEQYF
TRBJ2-2	-	TRBV27	-	TGTGCCAGCAGGGGACAGAACACCGGGGAGCTGTTTTTT	CASRGQNTGELFF
TRBJ2-3	-	TRBV6-5	-	TGTGCCAGCAGCCTCGACAGGAGGACGCAGTATTTT	CASSLDRRTQYF
TRBJ1-4	-	TRBV3-1/TRBV3-2	-	TGTGCCAGCAGCCAAGAGGGGGCAGCAACTAATGAAAAACTGTTTTTT	CASSQEGAATNEKLFF
TRBJ2-5	TRBD1	TRBV5-4	once	TGTGCCAGCAGCTTGGAGGGCCAGGGGGCAGGGACCCAGTACTTC	CASSLEGQGAGTQYF
TRBJ1-4	TRBD1	TRBV25-1	-	TGTGCCAGCAGTTTAATCGGACAGGGGGGTGGAACTAATGAAAAACTGTTTTTT	CASSLIGQGGGTNEKLFF
TRBJ1-6	TRBD1	TRBV7-9	-	TGTGCCAGCAGCAAGACACAGGGGACACCCCTCCACTTT	CASSKTQGTPLHF
TRBJ1-1	TRBD1	TRBV13	-	TGTGCCAGCAGCTCGGACAGGGGATTCACTGAAGCTTTCTTT	CASSSDRGFTEAFF
TRBJ2-3	TRBD2	TRBV7-3	-	TGTGCCAGCAGCTTAGTAGGGACTAGCGGGGGGGCAAGAGATACGCAGTATTTT	CASSLVGTSGGARDTQYF
TRBJ2-5	-	TRBV28	-	TGTGCCAGCAGTTTTATGGGGGGTGAAGAGACCCAGTACTTC	CASSFMGGEETQYF
TRBJ1-3	-	TRBV6-1	-	TGTGCCAGCAGTGAAGTGAGGCACAGGGCTGGAAACACCATATATTTT	CASSEVRHRAGNTIYF
TRBJ2-3	-	TRBV27	-	TGTGCCAGCAGTTTAACGGCCAGGACTAGCACAGATACGCAGTATTTT	CASSLTARTSTDTQYF
TRBJ2-7	TRBD2	TRBV4-3	-	TGCGCCAGCAGCCAGGGACTAGCTCCCTACGAGCAGTACTTC	CASSQGLAPYEQYF
TRBJ2-3	TRBD1	TRBV6-1	-	TGTGCCAGCAGTGGGAGAGGGGGCTCCCTCACAGATACGCAGTATTTT	CASSGRGGSLTDTQYF
TRBJ1-6	TRBD1	TRBV5-1	once	TGCGCCAGCAGCTTAGGTACAGGGGGTTCACCCCTCCACTTT	CASSLGTGGSPLHF